The 25 T cell receptor beta chains reported below all come from one sample, sequenced in a study of OX40 agonist ivuxolimab in advanced cancers. The table came from immunoSEQ multiplex PCR; TCRdb's copy has only in-frame clones and leaves some out. The profile shows about 37,000 clones, 70% to 85% of them singletons. Sequencing was performed on CD4+ or CD8+ T cells sorted from blood, taken in a trial of the OX40 agonist ivuxolimab. Every receptor here comes from an adult with an advanced solid tumor such as melanoma, head and neck, liver or kidney cancer.

This rearrangement joins TRBV30 to TRBJ2-5, with 8 bases lining up with TRBD2. Germline assignment: CDR1 GTSNPN and CDR2 SVGIG (reference sequence). V gave up 2 bases and J gave up 1 base; unmatched junction bases: 3. The CDR3 covers 14 residues. The CDR3 sequence: CAWSRGLAQETQYF. The CDR3 nucleotides read TGTGCCTGGAGTCGTGGACTAGCCCAAGAGACCCAGTACTTC.

The chain joins TRBV28 to TRBJ1-5; 10 bases fit TRBD1. V lost 5 bases to trimming and J lost 0 bases; unmatched junction nucleotides: 13. CDR1 is MDHEN, CDR2 SYDVKM, per germline. The CDR3 spans 19 residues. CDR3 residues: CASSTMPGQGTYSNQPQHF. CDR3 DNA sequence: TGTGCCAGCAGTACCATGCCGGGACAGGGGACTTATAGCAATCAGCCCCAGCATTTT.

The genes are TRBV4-1 and TRBJ2-3; D is undetermined. Looked up from germline, CDR1 is MGHRA and CDR2 is YSYEKL. V was pared by 0 bases and J by 3 bases, with 13 bases between. The CDR3 contains 16 residues. Here the CDR3 DNA reads TGCGCCAGCAGCCAAGACGCGGCTAGGCATACAGATACGCAGTATTTT. Translating it yields CASSQDAARHTDTQYF.

The J gene is TRBJ1-6, the V gene TRBV27; no clear D. Germline CDR1 reads MNHEY; CDR2 reads SMNVEV (reference sequence). V lost 3 bases to trimming and J lost 6 bases, with 9 bases between them. This CDR3 comprises 14 residues. The CDR3 here is CASSLIRINSPLHF. In DNA, the CDR3 is TGTGCCAGCAGTTTGATTCGAATTAATTCACCCCTCCACTTT.

This clone has a handful of counts. The chain carries TRBV4-1 and TRBJ2-1; D unclear. Trimming shortened V by 3 bases and J by 4 bases, and 13 bases separated the two germline ends. CDR3 length: 15 residues. In germline, CDR1 is MGHRA, CDR2 YSYEKL. CDR3 DNA: TGCGCCAGCAGCCAGTTAACCGACGGTTACAATGAGCAGTTCTTC. Translating gives CASSQLTDGYNEQFF.

V usage is TRBV2 and J usage is TRBJ1-2, with 9 bases lining up with TRBD1. J was trimmed by 0 bases and V by 5 bases; bases with no gene match: 4. This CDR3 comprises 15 residues. Germline values: CDR1 SNHLY, CDR2 FYNNEI. CDR3 amino acids: CASSSGQGPNYGYTF. The CDR3 DNA reads as TGTGCCAGCAGTTCGGGACAGGGACCTAACTATGGCTACACCTTC.

The chain combines TRBV6-4 with TRBJ2-2; TRBD2 matches 11 bases. The CDR3 is 15 amino acids. The trim removed 6 bases at V and 5 bases at J, leaving 5 bases unmatched. Germline V gene lookup returns CDR1 MRHNA and CDR2 SNTAGT. The CDR3 spells CASSVAGGETGELFF. In nucleotides, the CDR3 is TGTGCCAGCAGCGTAGCGGGAGGGGAAACCGGGGAGCTGTTTTTT.

The chain uses TRBV11-2 and TRBJ2-7; D gene uncertain. The CDR3 is made up of 14 amino acids. Germline V gene sequence: CDR1 SGHAT, CDR2 FQNNGV. Trimming stripped 3 bases from V and 2 bases from J, with 11 bases between. In DNA, the CDR3 is TGTGCCAGCAGCTTCGCAACCTTAGCCTACGAGCAGTACTTC. Its translation: CASSFATLAYEQYF.

This rearrangement joins TRBV5-1 to TRBJ2-1, with TRBD2 identical over 8 bases. CDR1 SGHRS and CDR2 YFSETQ come from the germline V gene. Trimming cost V 4 bases and J 5 bases; bases outside gene matches: 2. This CDR3 is built from 13 residues. The CDR3 region is CASSPGGHNEQFF. Here the CDR3 DNA reads TGCGCCAGCAGCCCGGGGGGGCACAATGAGCAGTTCTTC.

The J gene is TRBJ2-7, the V gene TRBV27; perhaps TRBD1 as D (5 bases). The CDR3 is made up of 15 amino acids. V was trimmed by 4 bases and J by 7 bases, leaving 20 bases between them. The V gene's germline CDR1 is MNHEY and CDR2 SMNVEV (reference sequence). CDR3 sequence: CASSWRKLQVEEQYF. CDR3 coding DNA: TGTGCCAGCAGTTGGCGAAAATTACAGGTGGAAGAGCAGTACTTC.

The genes are TRBV27 and TRBJ2-2; D gene ambiguous. The ends were cut back, 3 bases at V and 7 bases at J, with 3 bases in the middle. This CDR3 has 11 amino acids. Germline V lookup: CDR1 MNHEY, CDR2 SMNVEV (reference sequence). The CDR3 here is CASSFLGELFF. As DNA, the CDR3 is TGTGCCAGCAGTTTCCTCGGGGAGCTGTTTTTT.

This chain links TRBV6-4 with TRBJ1-6; 7 bases agree with TRBD1. The CDR3 contains 14 residues. Germline loops: CDR1 MRHNA, CDR2 SNTAGT. Unmatched junction bases numbered 4, after V lost 7 bases and J lost 4 bases. This CDR3 is CASTPGGYNSPLHF. The CDR3 bases are TGTGCCAGCACCCCAGGGGGGTATAATTCACCCCTCCACTTT.

This clone was picked up one time. The chain carries TRBV30 and TRBJ2-7; 12 bases align to TRBD1. This CDR3 comprises 11 residues. Trimming removed 5 bases from V and 11 bases from J; junction bases left unmatched: 4. Germline values: CDR1 GTSNPN, CDR2 SVGIG (reference sequence). The CDR3: CAWGDRGRKYF. The CDR3 bases are TGTGCCTGGGGGGACAGGGGGCGTAAGTACTTC.

V is TRBV6-5 and J is TRBJ2-7; D might be TRBD1 or TRBD2, each matching 5 bases. The CDR3 is made up of 13 amino acids. Looked up from germline, CDR1 is MNHEY and CDR2 is SVGAGI. V lost 0 bases and J lost 7, with 10 bases in between. The CDR3, as DNA: TGTGCCAGCAGTTACTCCGGAGAGGGGGAGCAGTACTTC. Amino acid sequence: CASSYSGEGEQYF.

This clone was observed a single time. V usage is TRBV28 and J usage is TRBJ2-2, with 11 nucleotides matching TRBD2. The J segment lost 6 bases and the V segment lost 5 bases, leaving 8 bases of the junction unmatched. There are 16 residues in the CDR3. Germline V gene sequence: CDR1 MDHEN, CDR2 SYDVKM. The CDR3 coding sequence is TGTGCCAGCAGTCCTATAGCGGGAGGGGGGTCCGGGGAGCTGTTTTTT. Translated: CASSPIAGGGSGELFF.

This chain connects TRBV6-5 to TRBJ2-5; unclear D gene. Trimming took 2 bases from V and 3 from J, leaving 7 bases between them. The V gene's germline CDR1 is MNHEY and CDR2 SVGAGI. There are 13 residues in the CDR3. The CDR3 reads CASSYRWEETQYF. In nucleotides, the CDR3 is TGTGCCAGCAGTTACAGGTGGGAAGAGACCCAGTACTTC.

This chain links TRBV5-1 with TRBJ2-7, with D possibly being TRBD2 (6 bases). V shed 3 bases and J shed 2 bases, with 12 bases lying between them. This CDR3 contains 14 residues. Germline values: CDR1 SGHRS, CDR2 YFSETQ. The CDR3 protein is CASSSGTAPYEQYF. The DNA for the CDR3 is TGCGCCAGCAGCTCCGGGACTGCCCCCTACGAGCAGTACTTC.

The CDR3 DNA reads as TGTGCCAGCAGCGAAGTTGGGAACCTCTACGAGCAGTACTTC. This codes for CASSEVGNLYEQYF. The V and J genes are TRBV6-6 and TRBJ2-7; D is uncertain. The CDR3 has 14 amino acids. Between the trimmed V and J ends, which lost 6 bases and 3 bases, there was a span of 15 bases. The germline V gene encodes CDR1 MNHNY and CDR2 SVGAGI (reference sequence).

There are a few counts of this clone. CDR3: CASSFGSGGATGELFF. CDR3 bases: TGTGCCAGCAGCTTTGGGAGCGGGGGGGCCACCGGGGAGCTGTTTTTT. The gene calls are TRBV5-4 and TRBJ2-2; 10 bases map to TRBD2. CDR3 length: 16 amino acids. CDR1 is SGHNT and CDR2 is YYREEE in the germline V gene (reference sequence). V shed 2 bases and J 4 bases; nucleotides not matched to a gene: 5.

The chain carries TRBV15 and TRBJ2-1, with 7 bases identical to TRBD1. Germline V gene lookup returns CDR1 LNHNV and CDR2 YYDKDF (reference sequence). The CDR3 length is 14 residues. V shed 7 bases and J 5 bases; nucleotides not matched to a gene: 8. This chain's CDR3 is CATKGARTNNEQFF. DNA of the CDR3: TGTGCCACCAAGGGGGCAAGAACGAACAATGAGCAGTTCTTC.

This rearrangement joins TRBV27 to TRBJ2-2; weak D call: TRBD2 (5 bases). Germline V gene data show CDR1 as MNHEY and CDR2 as SMNVEV (reference sequence). The CDR3 length is 15 residues. Between the trimmed V and J ends, which lost 3 bases and 2 bases, there was a span of 10 bases. DNA of the CDR3: TGTGCCAGCAGTTTTCTTGGACTTAACACCGGGGAGCTGTTTTTT. It codes for CASSFLGLNTGELFF.

The chain links TRBV2 to TRBJ1-5, with TRBD1 identical over 10 bases. The CDR3 length is 15 residues. Germline values: CDR1 SNHLY, CDR2 FYNNEI. The junction had 8 bases not matched to a gene; V was cut back by 6 bases and J by 6 bases. CDR3 bases: TGTGCCAGCAGCGCCGGGACAGGGGCGATTCAGCCCCAGCATTTT. Translating gives CASSAGTGAIQPQHF.

This clone appeared a single time. The V gene is TRBV5-1, the J gene TRBJ2-2; possible D gene TRBD1, 6 bases. V was shortened by 0 bases and J by 7 bases, with 10 bases between the two germline ends. CDR1 is SGHRS, CDR2 YFSETQ, per germline. The CDR3 sequence is 14 residues long. The CDR3 spells CASSLDRAGGELFF. The CDR3 region has the DNA TGCGCCAGCAGCTTGGACAGGGCGGGCGGGGAGCTGTTTTTT.

The chain employs TRBV4-3 and TRBJ2-3, with D perhaps TRBD2 (6 bases). This CDR3 is built from 19 residues. V was cut by 1 base and J by 2 bases, with 22 bases left in between. Germline assignment: CDR1 LGHNA and CDR2 YSLEER. In DNA form, the CDR3 reads TGCGCCAGCAGCCAAGTATACCGAGTGGGACTCACAGACACAGATACGCAGTATTTT. Translation gives CASSQVYRVGLTDTDTQYF.

CDR3 DNA sequence: TGTGCCAGCAGGGGAAGGGACAGCGAAAATTCACCCCTCCACTTT. Its protein product is CASRGRDSENSPLHF. The chain couples TRBV2 to TRBJ1-6; 7 bases map to TRBD1. This CDR3 contains 15 residues. V was clipped by 6 bases and J by 7 bases; unmatched bases: 9. The germline CDR1 and CDR2 sequences are SNHLY and FYNNEI.